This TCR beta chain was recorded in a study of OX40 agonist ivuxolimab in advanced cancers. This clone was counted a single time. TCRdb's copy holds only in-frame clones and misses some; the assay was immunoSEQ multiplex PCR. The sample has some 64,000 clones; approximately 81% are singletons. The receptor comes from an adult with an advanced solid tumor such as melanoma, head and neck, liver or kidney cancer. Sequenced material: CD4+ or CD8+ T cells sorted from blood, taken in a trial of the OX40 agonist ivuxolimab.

CDR3 protein: CASSIDYNNEQFF. The CDR3 coding sequence is TGCGCCAGCAGCATCGACTATAACAATGAGCAGTTCTTC. V usage is TRBV5-1 and J usage is TRBJ2-1; the D gene is possibly TRBD2 (5 bases). Between the trimmed V and J ends, which lost 4 bases and 5 bases, there was a span of 10 bases. Germline loops: CDR1 SGHRS, CDR2 YFSETQ. This CDR3 has 13 amino acids. The whole variable domain, filled in from reference TRBV5-1 and TRBJ2-1, reads KAGVTQTPRYLIKTRGQQVTLSCSPISGHRSVSWYQQTPGQGLQFLFEYFSETQRNKGNFPGRFSGRQFSNSRSEMNVSTLELGDSALYLCASSIDYNNEQFFGPGTRLTVL.